Shown below are 22 T cell receptor beta chains from a single sample sequenced in a study of cytomegalovirus exposure and HLA in healthy donors. 60 Vbeta and 13 Jbeta primers were used in PCR. Method: immunoSEQ multiplex PCR; TCRdb's copy keeps in-frame clones and lacks some. The table includes some 60,000 clones, about 69% detected once. The source material was PBMCs. These receptors were collected from a woman aged 25 to 39 in good health and CMV-seronegative.

The chain recombines TRBV6-5 with TRBJ2-3; possible D gene TRBD2, 5 bases. This CDR3 is 12 amino acids long. Germline V gives CDR1 MNHEY, CDR2 SVGAGI. Trimming removed 10 bases from V and 1 base from J, with 9 bases in between. CDR3 DNA sequence: TGTGCCACCAGCGGAGGCACAGATACGCAGTATTTT. Protein product: CATSGGTDTQYF.

This rearrangement joins TRBV28 to TRBJ2-3, with D possibly matching TRBD1 (6 bases). Looked up from germline, CDR1 is MDHEN and CDR2 is SYDVKM. The CDR3 has 16 residues. V lost 1 base and J 7 bases, leaving 18 bases between the germline ends. CDR3 nucleotides: TGTGCCAGCAGTTTATCGAGGGGAAGGGGGAAGTATACGCAGTATTTT. Translating it yields CASSLSRGRGKYTQYF.

V gene TRBV28 combines with J gene TRBJ1-6, with TRBD1 matching 9 bases. Per the germline V gene, CDR1 is MDHEN and CDR2 is SYDVKM. This CDR3 is built from 15 residues. The V segment lost 3 bases and the J segment 9 bases; nucleotides outside the gene matches: 6. The CDR3 sequence: CASSFRDRAGSPLHF. CDR3 sequence (DNA): TGTGCCAGCAGTTTCAGGGACAGGGCGGGTTCACCCCTCCACTTT. The entire variable domain, with the rest obtained from reference TRBV28 and TRBJ1-6, is as follows: DVKVTQSSRYLVKRTGEKVFLECVQDMDHENMFWYRQDPGLGLRLIYFSYDVKMKEKGDIPEGYSVSREKKERFSLILESASTNQTSMYLCASSFRDRAGSPLHFGNGTRLTVT.

The rearrangement uses TRBV10-3 and TRBJ1-1; D gene ambiguous. Germline lookup yields CDR1 ENHRY and CDR2 SYGVKD. The CDR3 spans 15 residues. V lost 3 bases to trimming and J lost 0 bases, with 11 bases between them. The chain's CDR3 is CAISDVARLNTEAFF. In DNA, the CDR3 is TGTGCCATCAGTGATGTCGCCAGATTGAACACTGAAGCTTTCTTT.

The chain uses TRBV2 and TRBJ2-6; the match to TRBD2 covers 8 bases. The CDR3 sequence is 16 residues long. Trimming took 7 bases from V and 3 from J; bases not matched to a gene: 8. The V gene's germline CDR1 is SNHLY and CDR2 FYNNEI. Written as DNA, the CDR3 is TGTGCCAGCAACCCCCGGGGGGGTAGTGGGGCCAACGTCCTGACTTTC. Translating gives CASNPRGGSGANVLTF.

The V gene is TRBV6-1, the J gene TRBJ1-5; D might be TRBD1 (5 bases). Trimming cost V 1 base and J 1 base, with 11 bases left between them. This CDR3 has 16 amino acids. The V gene's germline CDR1 is MNHNS and CDR2 SASEGT. CDR3 amino acids: CASSEVAGQSNQPQHF. The CDR3 nucleotides are TGTGCCAGCAGTGAAGTGGCAGGGCAAAGCAATCAGCCCCAGCATTTT.

The chain combines TRBV9 with TRBJ2-1; 7 positions agree with TRBD2. Germline trimming cut 5 bases from V and 4 bases from J; bases unmatched to any gene: 12. Germline assignment: CDR1 SGDLS and CDR2 YYNGEE. This CDR3 is built from 16 residues. The CDR3 reads CASSGLSGTTYNEQFF. The CDR3 DNA reads TGTGCCAGCAGTGGCTTAAGCGGGACCACATACAATGAGCAGTTCTTC.

The chain carries TRBV11-2 and TRBJ2-3, with TRBD2 matching over 7 bases. Per the germline V gene, CDR1 is SGHAT and CDR2 is FQNNGV. V shed 2 bases, J shed 5 bases, and the junction held 7 bases outside the gene matches. The CDR3 has 15 residues. CDR3 bases: TGTGCCAGCAGCTTACTGGGGGGAGGGGAAGATACGCAGTATTTT. This encodes CASSLLGGGEDTQYF. Drawing the rest from reference TRBV11-2 and TRBJ2-3, the complete variable domain is EAGVAQSPRYKIIEKRQSVAFWCNPISGHATLYWYQQILGQGPKLLIQFQNNGVVDDSQLPKDRFSAERLKGVDSTLKIQPAKLEDSAVYLCASSLLGGGEDTQYFGPGTRLTVL.

This clone has just a few counts. The chain joins TRBV5-1 to TRBJ1-1, with 8 positions matching TRBD1. The CDR3 contains 14 residues. Germline V gives CDR1 SGHRS, CDR2 YFSETQ. Trimming took 3 bases from V and 4 from J; bases not matched to a gene: 5. CDR3 DNA: TGCGCCAGCAGCTCCCCGGACAGGGCCACTGAAGCTTTCTTT. Its protein is CASSSPDRATEAFF.

The table lists this clone with a count of one. The chain is built from TRBV29-1 and TRBJ2-7; 13 bases fit TRBD2. V trimming: 5 bases; J trimming: 2 bases; junction bases outside the gene matches: 6. This CDR3 region has 15 residues. The V gene's germline CDR1 is SQVTM and CDR2 ANQGSEA. The DNA for the CDR3 is TGCAGCGTTCCGGGACTAGCGGGACCAACCTACGAGCAGTACGTC. Protein product: CSVPGLAGPTYEQYV.

The CDR3 DNA reads as TGTGCCAGCAGTGTAGAACTAGCGGGAGTGGGTACGCAGTATTTT. Protein product: CASSVELAGVGTQYF. V and J are TRBV6-1 and TRBJ2-3; 11 nucleotides agree with TRBD2. The J segment lost 8 bases and the V segment lost 4 bases, leaving 8 bases of the junction unmatched. The CDR3 spans 15 residues. Germline CDR1 MNHNS, CDR2 SASEGT.

J is TRBJ1-1 and V is TRBV27; D possibly corresponds to TRBD1 (5 bases). This CDR3 has 14 residues. V shed 7 bases and J shed 3 bases, with 15 bases lying between them. CDR1 is MNHEY, CDR2 SMNVEV, per germline (reference sequence). DNA for the CDR3: TGTGCCAGCACCCTAGGGTGGGGCGACACTGAAGCTTTCTTT. This encodes CASTLGWGDTEAFF.

The chain recombines TRBV5-4 with TRBJ2-1; 8 bases align to TRBD1. There are 14 residues in the CDR3. CDR1 is SGHNT, CDR2 YYREEE, per germline (reference sequence). With 4 bases clipped from V and 7 bases from J, the junction kept 7 bases outside the gene matches. The CDR3 sequence is CASSGRTGLNEQFF. DNA of the CDR3: TGTGCCAGCAGCGGCCGGACAGGGCTGAATGAGCAGTTCTTC.

The chain links TRBV4-3 to TRBJ2-6, with D perhaps TRBD1 (6 bases). V dropped 0 bases and J dropped 0 bases, with 15 bases sitting between them. From germline, CDR1 is LGHNA and CDR2 YSLEER. The CDR3 length is 19 residues. CDR3 nucleotides: TGCGCCAGCAGCCAAGACGTCCCAGGGGTCTTCTCTGGGGCCAACGTCCTGACTTTC. Amino acid sequence: CASSQDVPGVFSGANVLTF.

This clone occurred a few times. This chain uses TRBV5-1 with TRBJ2-1; D perhaps matches TRBD2 (6 bases). Germline assignment: CDR1 SGHRS and CDR2 YFSETQ. Trimming shortened V by 2 bases and J by 10 bases, and 16 bases separated the two germline ends. The CDR3 runs 14 residues. CDR3 residues: CASSLGGTGWEQFF. In DNA, the CDR3 is TGCGCCAGCAGCTTAGGAGGGACGGGATGGGAGCAGTTCTTC.

The chain has TRBV7-9 and TRBJ1-1; TRBD1 might be the D (6 bases). CDR3 length: 16 residues. Germline CDR1 and CDR2: SEHNR and FQNEAQ (reference sequence). The germline V and J ends were trimmed by 5 bases and 2 bases, with 18 bases remaining between them. The CDR3 DNA sequence: TGTGCCAGCAGCCCCAAGGGGGAGGGACTAAACACTGAAGCTTTCTTT. Translated: CASSPKGEGLNTEAFF.

This clone was found a few times. CDR3 protein: CASSLQAMVEGEQYV. The CDR3 region has the DNA TGCGCCAGCAGCTTACAGGCCATGGTGGAGGGCGAGCAGTACGTC. V is TRBV5-1 and J is TRBJ2-7, with D possibly being TRBD2 (6 bases). V was shortened by 2 bases and J by 6 bases, with 18 bases between the two germline ends. The length of the CDR3 is 15 residues. The germline V gene has CDR1 SGHRS and CDR2 YFSETQ.

The rearrangement uses TRBV5-4 and TRBJ2-3; weak D call: TRBD2 (5 bases). The CDR3 runs to 16 residues. V shed 0 bases and J shed 6 bases, with 17 bases lying between them. CDR1 SGHNT and CDR2 YYREEE come from the germline V gene (reference sequence). The CDR3 DNA reads TGTGCCAGCAGCTTGGCCAATGAGGGCCCCTTTGATACGCAGTATTTT. Translating it yields CASSLANEGPFDTQYF.

This chain links TRBV7-3 with TRBJ1-2; 10 bases are a match to TRBD1. The CDR3 sequence is 15 residues long. Germline CDR1 SGHTA, CDR2 FQGTGA. V trimming: 5 bases; J trimming: 4 bases; junction bases outside the gene matches: 7. CDR3 sequence: CASSVTGTGVYGYTF. CDR3 coding DNA: TGTGCCAGCAGCGTTACCGGGACAGGGGTCTATGGCTACACCTTC.

The gene calls are TRBV28 and TRBJ2-5, with a possible D match to TRBD2 (5 bases). The V gene's germline CDR1 is MDHEN and CDR2 SYDVKM. CDR3 length: 15 residues. V was trimmed by 6 bases and J by 3 bases, leaving 17 bases between them. The DNA for the CDR3 is TGTGCCAGCAGCCGTCCCCGGCTAGCCAAAGAGACCCAGTACTTC. This translates into CASSRPRLAKETQYF.

The CDR3 sequence is CASGVSGYNQPQHF. The DNA for the CDR3 is TGTGCCAGCGGAGTTTCCGGTTACAATCAGCCCCAGCATTTT. The J gene is TRBJ1-5, the V gene TRBV27, with D hard to call. Trimming cost V 8 bases and J 3 bases, with 14 bases left between them. Germline-derived CDR1 and CDR2 are MNHEY and SMNVEV (reference sequence). The CDR3 length is 14 residues.

The chain couples TRBV27 to TRBJ2-3; D is perhaps TRBD1 (5 bases). The CDR3 runs to 12 residues. Germline values: CDR1 MNHEY, CDR2 SMNVEV (reference sequence). With 5 bases removed from V and 8 bases from J, the gap between germline ends came to 11 bases. The CDR3, as DNA: TGTGCCAGCAGTCAACAGCAGGGTACGCAGTATTTT. Its protein is CASSQQQGTQYF.